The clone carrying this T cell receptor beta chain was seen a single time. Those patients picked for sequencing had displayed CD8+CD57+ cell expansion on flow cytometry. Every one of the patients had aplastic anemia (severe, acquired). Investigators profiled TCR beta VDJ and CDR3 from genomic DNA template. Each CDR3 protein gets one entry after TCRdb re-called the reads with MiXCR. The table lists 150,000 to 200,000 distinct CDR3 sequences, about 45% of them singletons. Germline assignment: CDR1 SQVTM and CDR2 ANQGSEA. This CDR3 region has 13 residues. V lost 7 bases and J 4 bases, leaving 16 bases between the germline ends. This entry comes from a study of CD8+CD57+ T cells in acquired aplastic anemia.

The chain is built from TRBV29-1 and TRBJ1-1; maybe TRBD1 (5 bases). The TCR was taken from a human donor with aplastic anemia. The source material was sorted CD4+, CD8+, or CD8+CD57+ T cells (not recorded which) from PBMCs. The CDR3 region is CSAWRGSSTEAFF. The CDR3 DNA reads TGCAGCGCCTGGAGGGGATCGAGCACTGAAGCTTTCTTT.